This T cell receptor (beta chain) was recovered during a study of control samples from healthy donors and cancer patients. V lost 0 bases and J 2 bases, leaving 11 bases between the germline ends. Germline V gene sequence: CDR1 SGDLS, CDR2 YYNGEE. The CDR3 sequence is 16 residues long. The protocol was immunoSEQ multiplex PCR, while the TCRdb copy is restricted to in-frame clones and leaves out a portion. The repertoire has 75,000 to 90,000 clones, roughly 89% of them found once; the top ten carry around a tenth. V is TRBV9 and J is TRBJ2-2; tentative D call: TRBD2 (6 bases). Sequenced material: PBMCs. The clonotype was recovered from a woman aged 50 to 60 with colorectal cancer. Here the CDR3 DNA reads TGTGCCAGCAGCGTAGTCCCGGGGGTCAACACCGGGGAGCTGTTTTTT. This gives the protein CASSVVPGVNTGELFF.